This TCR beta chain was documented in a study of beta chain features in type 1 diabetes. Study information: Healthy donors and patients showed comparable age, gender and cell yields.

The authors reverse transcribed all of the isolated RNA, so sequencing captured expressed TCRB transcripts. The data were produced by immunoSEQ multiplex PCR, yet TCRdb's version contains in-frame clones alone and is incomplete. The repertoire has tens of thousands of clones, under 35% of them found once; the top ten carry over 0.35%. The length of the CDR3 is 14 residues. After removal of 5 bases from V and 3 bases from J, the junction contained 4 bases not matched to a gene. Germline-derived CDR1 and CDR2 are SGHTA and FQGNSA. The origin of this receptor is a young woman in good health. The chain carries TRBV7-2 and TRBJ2-5; 9 nucleotides agree with TRBD1. Material for sequencing was stem cell memory CD4+ T cells from blood. CDR3 residues: CASSLGTGKETQYF. In DNA, the CDR3 is TGTGCCAGCAGCCTCGGGACAGGGAAAGAGACCCAGTACTTC.